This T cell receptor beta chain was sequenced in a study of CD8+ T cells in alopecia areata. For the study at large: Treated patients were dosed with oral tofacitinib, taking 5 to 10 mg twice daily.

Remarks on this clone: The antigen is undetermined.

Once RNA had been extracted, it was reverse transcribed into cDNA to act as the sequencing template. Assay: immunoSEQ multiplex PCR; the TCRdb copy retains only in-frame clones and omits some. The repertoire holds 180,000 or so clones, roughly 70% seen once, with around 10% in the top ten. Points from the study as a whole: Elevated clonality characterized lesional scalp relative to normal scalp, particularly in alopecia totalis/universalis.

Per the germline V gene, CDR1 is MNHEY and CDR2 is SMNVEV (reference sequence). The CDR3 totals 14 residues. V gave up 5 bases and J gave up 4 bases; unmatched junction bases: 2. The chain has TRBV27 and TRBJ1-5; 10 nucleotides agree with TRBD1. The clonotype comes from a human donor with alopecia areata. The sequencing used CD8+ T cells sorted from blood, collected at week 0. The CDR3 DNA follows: TGTGCCAGCAGTCAGGACAGGGGGAATCAGCCCCAGCATTTT. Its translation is CASSQDRGNQPQHF.